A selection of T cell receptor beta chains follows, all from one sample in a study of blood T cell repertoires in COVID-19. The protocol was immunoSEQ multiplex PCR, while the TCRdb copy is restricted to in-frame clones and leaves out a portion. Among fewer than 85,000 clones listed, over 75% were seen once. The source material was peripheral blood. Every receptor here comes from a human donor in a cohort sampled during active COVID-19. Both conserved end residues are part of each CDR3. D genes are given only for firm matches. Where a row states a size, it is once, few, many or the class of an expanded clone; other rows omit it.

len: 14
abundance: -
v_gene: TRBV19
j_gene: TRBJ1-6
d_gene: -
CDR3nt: TGTGCCAGTAGTATTCGGGGGGTCAATTCACCCCTCCACTTT
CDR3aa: CASSIRGVNSPLHF

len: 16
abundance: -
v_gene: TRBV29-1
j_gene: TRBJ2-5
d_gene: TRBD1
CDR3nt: TGCAGCGTTGAACATGCGACAGGGACACCGGGGGAGACCCAGTACTTC
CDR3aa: CSVEHATGTPGETQYF

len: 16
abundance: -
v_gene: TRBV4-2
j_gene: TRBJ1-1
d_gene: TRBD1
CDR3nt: TGTGCCAGCAGCCAAGGACAGGGGTTAATGAACACTGAAGCTTTCTTT
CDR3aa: CASSQGQGLMNTEAFF

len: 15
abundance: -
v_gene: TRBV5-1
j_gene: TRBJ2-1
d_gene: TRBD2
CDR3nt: TGCGCCAGCAGCAGAACTAGCGGGAGGGGCAATGAGCAGTTCTTC
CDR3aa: CASSRTSGRGNEQFF

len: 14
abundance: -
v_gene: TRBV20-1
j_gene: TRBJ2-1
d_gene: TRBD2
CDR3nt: TGCAGTGCTAGTAAACTAGCGGGAGAGAATGAGCAGTTCTTC
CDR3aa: CSASKLAGENEQFF

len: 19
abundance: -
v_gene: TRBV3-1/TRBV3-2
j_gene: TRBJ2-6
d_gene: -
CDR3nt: TGTGCCAGCAGCCTAATTCCCGGGACAAGGACCTCTGGGGCCAACGTCCTGACTTTC
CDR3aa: CASSLIPGTRTSGANVLTF

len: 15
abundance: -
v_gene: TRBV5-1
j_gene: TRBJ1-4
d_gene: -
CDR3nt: TGCGCCAGCAGCTCCCTCCCCGGGACTAATGAAAAACTGTTTTTT
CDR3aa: CASSSLPGTNEKLFF

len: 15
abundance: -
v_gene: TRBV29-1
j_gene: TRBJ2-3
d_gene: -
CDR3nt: TGCAGCGTCCCACAGGCGGGAAGCAGCACAGATACGCAGTATTTT
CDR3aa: CSVPQAGSSTDTQYF

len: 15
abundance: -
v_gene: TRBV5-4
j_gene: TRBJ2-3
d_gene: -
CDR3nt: TGTGCCAGCAGCTTGGTGTTCCGGGGCACAGATACGCAGTATTTT
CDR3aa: CASSLVFRGTDTQYF

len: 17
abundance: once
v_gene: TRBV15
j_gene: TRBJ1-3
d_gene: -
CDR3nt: TGTGCCACCAGCAGAGTCCCAGGCAGGGGCTCTGGAAACACCATATATTTT
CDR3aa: CATSRVPGRGSGNTIYF

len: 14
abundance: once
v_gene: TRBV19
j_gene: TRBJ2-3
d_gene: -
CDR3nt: TGTGCCAGTAAGACATCGCCTAGCACAGATACGCAGTATTTT
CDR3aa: CASKTSPSTDTQYF

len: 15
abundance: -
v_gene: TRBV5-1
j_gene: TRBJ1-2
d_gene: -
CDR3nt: TGCGCCAGCAGTATGGGGGCAGGGTCTAACTATGGCTACACCTTC
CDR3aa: CASSMGAGSNYGYTF

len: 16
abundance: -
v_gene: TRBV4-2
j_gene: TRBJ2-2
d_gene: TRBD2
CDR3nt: TGTGCCAGCAGCCAAGTGCTAGCGGGGTCTGACGGGGAGCTGTTTTTT
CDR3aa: CASSQVLAGSDGELFF

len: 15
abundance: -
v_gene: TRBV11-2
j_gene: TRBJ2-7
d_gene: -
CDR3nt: TGTGCCAGCAGCCGAGTTTGGGACAACTCCTACGAGCAGTACTTC
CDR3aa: CASSRVWDNSYEQYF

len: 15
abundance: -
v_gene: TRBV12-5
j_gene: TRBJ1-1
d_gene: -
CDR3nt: TGTGCTAGTGGTTTGGTACTAGGTGCGATCACTGAAGCTTTCTTT
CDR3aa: CASGLVLGAITEAFF

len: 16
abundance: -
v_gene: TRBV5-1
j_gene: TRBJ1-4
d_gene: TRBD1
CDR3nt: TGCGCCAGCAGCGCCGGGACAGGGGGATATGGTGAAAAACTGTTTTTT
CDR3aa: CASSAGTGGYGEKLFF

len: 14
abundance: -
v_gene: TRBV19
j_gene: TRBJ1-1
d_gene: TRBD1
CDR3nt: TGTGCCAGTAGTTGGGACAGGACCCACACTGAAGCTTTCTTT
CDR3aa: CASSWDRTHTEAFF

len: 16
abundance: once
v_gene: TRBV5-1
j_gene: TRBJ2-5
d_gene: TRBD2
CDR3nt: TGCGCCAGCAGCTCCCCCGGGACTAGCGGGAAAGAGACCCAGTACTTC
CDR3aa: CASSSPGTSGKETQYF

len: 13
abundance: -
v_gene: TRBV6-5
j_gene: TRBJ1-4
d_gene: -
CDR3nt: TGTGCCACCAACCCGGGGGGGGGCGAAAAACTGTTTTTT
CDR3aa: CATNPGGGEKLFF

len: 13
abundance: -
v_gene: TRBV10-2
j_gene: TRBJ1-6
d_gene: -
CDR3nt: TGCGCCAGCAGTGAGTCTTCGAGGTCACCCCTCCACTTT
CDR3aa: CASSESSRSPLHF

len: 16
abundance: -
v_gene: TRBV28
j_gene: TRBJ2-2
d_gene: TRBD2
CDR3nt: TGTGCCAGCAGTTTCGTAGCGGGGGGATATACCGGGGAGCTGTTTTTT
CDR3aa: CASSFVAGGYTGELFF

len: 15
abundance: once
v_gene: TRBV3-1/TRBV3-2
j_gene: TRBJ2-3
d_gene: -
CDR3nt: TGTGCCAGCAGCCAAAAGCGGGTGTCGACAGATACGCAGTATTTT
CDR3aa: CASSQKRVSTDTQYF

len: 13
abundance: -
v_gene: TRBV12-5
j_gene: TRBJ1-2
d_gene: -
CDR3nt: TGTGCTAGTGGTGGATGGGGCCCCTATGGCTACACCTTC
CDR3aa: CASGGWGPYGYTF

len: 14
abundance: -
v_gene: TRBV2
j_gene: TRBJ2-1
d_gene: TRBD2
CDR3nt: TGTGCCAGCAGTGAACCACGGCGGGAGGCTCCCCAGTTCTTC
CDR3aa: CASSEPRREAPQFF

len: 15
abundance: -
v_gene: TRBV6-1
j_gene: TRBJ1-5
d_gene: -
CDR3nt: TGTGCCAGCAGTGAAAATCGGAGGGGCAATCAGCCCCAGCATTTT
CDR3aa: CASSENRRGNQPQHF

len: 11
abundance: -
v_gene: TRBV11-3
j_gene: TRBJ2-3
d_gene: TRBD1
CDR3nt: TGTGCCAGCACGCCGGACAGGACTGTGTATTTT
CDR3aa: CASTPDRTVYF

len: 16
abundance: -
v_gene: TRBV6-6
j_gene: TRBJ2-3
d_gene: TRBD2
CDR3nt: TGTGCCAGCAGTTACTTGAGCGGGAGGGGCACAGATACGCAGTATTTT
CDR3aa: CASSYLSGRGTDTQYF

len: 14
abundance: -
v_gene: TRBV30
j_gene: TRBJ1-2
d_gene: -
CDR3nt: TGTGCCTGGAGTGCCCTCGGTCACAGGCCAAATCGCACCTTC
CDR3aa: CAWSALGHRPNRTF

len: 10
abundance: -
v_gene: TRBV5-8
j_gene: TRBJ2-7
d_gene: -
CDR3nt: TGTGCCAGCAGCCACTACGAGCAGTACTTC
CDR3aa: CASSHYEQYF

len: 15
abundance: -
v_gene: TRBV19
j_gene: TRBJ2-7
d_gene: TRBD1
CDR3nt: TGTGCCAGTAGTCGGACAGGGGGCTCGTCCTACGAGCAGTACTTC
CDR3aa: CASSRTGGSSYEQYF

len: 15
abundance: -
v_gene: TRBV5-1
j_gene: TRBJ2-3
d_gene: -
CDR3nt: TGCGCCAGCAGCTTGTGGGGGCTGAGCACAGATACGCAGTATTTT
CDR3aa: CASSLWGLSTDTQYF

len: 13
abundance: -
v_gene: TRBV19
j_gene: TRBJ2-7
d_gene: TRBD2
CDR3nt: TGTGCCAGTAGTGATTCGGGAGGCTACGAGCAGTACTTC
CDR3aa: CASSDSGGYEQYF

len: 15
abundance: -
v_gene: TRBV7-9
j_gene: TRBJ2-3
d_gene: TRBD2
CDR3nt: TGTGCCAGCAGCTTAACTAGCGGGGTATTTAATACGCAGTATTTT
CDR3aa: CASSLTSGVFNTQYF

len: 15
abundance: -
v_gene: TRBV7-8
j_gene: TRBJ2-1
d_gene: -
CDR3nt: TGTGCCAGCAGCCGAGACAGCTTGGACTACAATGAGCAGTTCTTC
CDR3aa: CASSRDSLDYNEQFF

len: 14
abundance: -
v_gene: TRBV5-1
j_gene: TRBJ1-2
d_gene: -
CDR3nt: TGCGCCAGCAGCTTGGTCGGGGAAGGATATGGCTACACCTTC
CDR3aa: CASSLVGEGYGYTF

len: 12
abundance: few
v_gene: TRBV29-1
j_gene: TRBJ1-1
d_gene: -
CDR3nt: TGCAGCGTTGATAGAAATGGAGTTGAAGCTTTCTTT
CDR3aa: CSVDRNGVEAFF

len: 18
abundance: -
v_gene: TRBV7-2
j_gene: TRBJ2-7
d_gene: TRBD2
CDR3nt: TGTGCCAGCAGCTTGCAATCCGCCGGGACTAGCGGGGGAGAAGAGCAGTACTTC
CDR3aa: CASSLQSAGTSGGEEQYF

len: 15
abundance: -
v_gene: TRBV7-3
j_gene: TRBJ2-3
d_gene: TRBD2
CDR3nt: TGTGCCAGCAGCCCCGGACTAGCGGACACAGATACGCAGTATTTT
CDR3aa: CASSPGLADTDTQYF